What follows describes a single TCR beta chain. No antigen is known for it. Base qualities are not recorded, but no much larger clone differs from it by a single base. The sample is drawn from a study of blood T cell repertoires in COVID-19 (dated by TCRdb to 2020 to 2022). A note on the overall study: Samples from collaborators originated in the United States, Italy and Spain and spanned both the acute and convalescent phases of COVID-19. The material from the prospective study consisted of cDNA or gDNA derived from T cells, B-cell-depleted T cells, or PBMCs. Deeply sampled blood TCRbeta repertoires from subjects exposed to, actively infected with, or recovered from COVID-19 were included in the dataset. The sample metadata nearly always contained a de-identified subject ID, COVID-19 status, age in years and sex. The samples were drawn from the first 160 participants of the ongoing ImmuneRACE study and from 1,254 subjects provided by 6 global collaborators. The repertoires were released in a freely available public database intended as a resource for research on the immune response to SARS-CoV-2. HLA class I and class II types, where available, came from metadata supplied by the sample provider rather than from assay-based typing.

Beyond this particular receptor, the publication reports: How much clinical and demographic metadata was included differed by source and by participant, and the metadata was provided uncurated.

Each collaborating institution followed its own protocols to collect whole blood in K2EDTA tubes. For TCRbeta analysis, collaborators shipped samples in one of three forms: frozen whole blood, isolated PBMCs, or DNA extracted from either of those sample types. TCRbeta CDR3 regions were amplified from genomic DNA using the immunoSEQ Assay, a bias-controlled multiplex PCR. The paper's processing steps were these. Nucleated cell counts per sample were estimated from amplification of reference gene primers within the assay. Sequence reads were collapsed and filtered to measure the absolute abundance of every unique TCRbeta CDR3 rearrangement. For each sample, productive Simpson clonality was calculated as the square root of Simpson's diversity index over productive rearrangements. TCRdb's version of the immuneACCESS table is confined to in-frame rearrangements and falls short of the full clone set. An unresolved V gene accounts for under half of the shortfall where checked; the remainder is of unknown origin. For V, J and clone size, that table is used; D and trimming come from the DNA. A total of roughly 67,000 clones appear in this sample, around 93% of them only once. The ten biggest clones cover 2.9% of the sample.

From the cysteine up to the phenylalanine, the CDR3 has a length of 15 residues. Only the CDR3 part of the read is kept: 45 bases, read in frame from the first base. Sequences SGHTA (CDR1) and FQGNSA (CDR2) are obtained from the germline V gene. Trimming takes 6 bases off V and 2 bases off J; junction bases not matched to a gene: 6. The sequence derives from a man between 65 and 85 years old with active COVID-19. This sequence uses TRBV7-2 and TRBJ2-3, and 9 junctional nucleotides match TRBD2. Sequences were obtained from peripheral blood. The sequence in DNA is TGTGCCAGCAGGCCACCGGGACTAGCCACAGATACGCAGTATTTT. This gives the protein CASRPPGLATDTQYF.